This entry lists 17 T cell receptor beta chains sequenced from one sample in a study of T cells after yellow fever vaccination. One entry per CDR3 protein results from TCRdb running MiXCR on the 5' RACE reads. The sample holds some 420,000 distinct CDR3 sequences, 18% seen once. The sample was PBMCs, taken before the yellow fever booster vaccination. These receptors all stem from a young man who received the YFV17D yellow fever vaccine.

V is TRBV11-3 and J is TRBJ2-3; D may be TRBD2 (6 bases). The germline V and J ends were trimmed by 3 bases and 6 bases, with 16 bases remaining between them. This CDR3 has 15 amino acids. Germline assignment: CDR1 SGHNT and CDR2 YENEEA. CDR3 amino acids: CASSLGGAGGDTQYF. The CDR3 nucleotides read TGTGCCAGCAGCTTGGGCGGCGCAGGAGGGGATACGCAGTATTTT.

This clonotype occurred a few times. The CDR3 nucleotides are TGTGCCAGCAGTCTGTCTAGCGGGGGGCGGGATGAGCAGTTCTTC. Its translation is CASSLSSGGRDEQFF. The chain combines TRBV12-3 or TRBV12-4 with TRBJ2-1, with 11 bases fitting TRBD2. J was trimmed by 8 bases and V by 5 bases; bases with no gene match: 8. The CDR3 is made up of 15 amino acids.

This clonotype has ten or more counts. V usage is TRBV24-1 and J usage is TRBJ2-1; unclear D gene. CDR3 length: 12 amino acids. Germline V gives CDR1 KGHDR, CDR2 SFDVKD. With 3 bases removed from V and 10 bases from J, the gap between germline ends came to 9 bases. The CDR3 sequence: CATSDAFGEQFF. The CDR3 DNA reads TGTGCCACCAGTGATGCCTTTGGGGAGCAGTTCTTC.

The rearrangement uses TRBV6-2 or TRBV6-3 and TRBJ2-7; the D gene is possibly TRBD2 (7 bases). The CDR3 is made up of 14 amino acids. Between the trimmed V and J ends, which lost 7 bases and 4 bases, there was a span of 17 bases. Germline V gives CDR1 MNHEY, CDR2 SVGEGT. The CDR3, as DNA: TGTGCCAGCACTCCGAGGGGGGGCTCTTACGAGCAGTACGTC. Translation: CASTPRGGSYEQYV.

The table lists this clonotype with a count of one. Germline is not matched at one junction end, which may reflect a read error. The V and J genes are TRBV6-2 or TRBV6-3 and TRBJ2-1, with D perhaps matching TRBD1 (6 bases). CDR1 MNHEY and CDR2 SVGEGT come from the germline V gene. The CDR3 contains 16 residues. CDR3: CASSYATGRSSNEQFF. As DNA, the CDR3 is TGTGCCAGCAGTTACGCGACAGGCCGCTCCTCCAATGAGCAGTTCTTC.

The chain links TRBV27 to TRBJ2-7, with TRBD1 matching 9 bases. Per germline, CDR1 MNHEY and CDR2 SMNVEV (reference sequence). The length of the CDR3 is 14 residues. V was clipped by 5 bases and J by 5 bases; unmatched bases: 7. The CDR3 DNA follows: TGTGCCAGCAGTAACGTTAGACAGGGGGACGAGCAGTACTTC. This translates into CASSNVRQGDEQYF.

This clonotype was seen a handful of times. The chain combines TRBV4-1 with TRBJ2-7; 9 bases fit TRBD1. V shed 3 bases and J 5 bases; nucleotides not matched to a gene: 2. This CDR3 contains 13 residues. Germline values: CDR1 MGHRA, CDR2 YSYEKL. The CDR3 sequence is CASSQDRGHEQYF. Written as DNA, the CDR3 is TGCGCCAGCAGCCAGGACAGGGGCCACGAGCAGTACTTC.

This clonotype showed up many times. The CDR3 here is CASSALTSGANVLTF. In nucleotides, the CDR3 is TGTGCCAGCAGCGCCCTGACTAGCGGGGCCAACGTCCTGACTTTC. V usage is TRBV13 and J usage is TRBJ2-6; TRBD2 agrees at 7 bases. The CDR3 runs to 15 residues. V gave up 5 bases and J gave up 4 bases; unmatched junction bases: 5. Per the germline V gene, CDR1 is PRHDT and CDR2 is FYEKMQ (reference sequence). Full variable domain (rest looked up from reference TRBV13 and TRBJ2-6): AAGVIQSPRHLIKEKRETATLKCYPIPRHDTVYWYQQGPGQDPQFLISFYEKMQSDKGSIPDRFSAQQFSDYHSELNMSSLELGDSALYFCASSALTSGANVLTFGAGSRLTVL.

The sample holds a few counts of this clonotype. J is TRBJ2-1 and V is TRBV7-2; 8 nucleotides agree with TRBD1. This CDR3 has 16 amino acids. V shed 5 bases, J shed 2 bases, and the junction held 8 bases outside the gene matches. Germline CDR1 reads SGHTA; CDR2 reads FQGNSA. The CDR3 loop is CASSPPDRGPYNEQFF. The DNA for the CDR3 is TGTGCCAGCAGCCCCCCCGACAGGGGCCCCTACAATGAGCAGTTCTTC.

The chain couples TRBV27 to TRBJ2-1; TRBD1 aligns across 7 bases. This CDR3 contains 15 residues. With 4 bases clipped from V and 7 bases from J, the junction kept 10 bases outside the gene matches. Germline V gene data show CDR1 as MNHEY and CDR2 as SMNVEV (reference sequence). The CDR3 region is CASSSIKTTGNEQFF. The CDR3, as DNA: TGTGCCAGCAGTTCCATAAAAACGACAGGGAATGAGCAGTTCTTC.

Regarding this clonotype: This sequence may be a read error, since a much larger clone differs from it by one base. The chain is built from TRBV20-1 and TRBJ2-1, with TRBD1 matching over 8 bases. This CDR3 has 13 amino acids. Germline V gene lookup returns CDR1 DFQATT and CDR2 SNEGSKA (reference sequence). Trimming cost V 5 bases and J 8 bases; bases outside gene matches: 8. The DNA of the CDR3 is TGCAGTGCTCGCCAGGGGGCCAACCATGAGCAGTTCTTC. Translating gives CSARQGANHEQFF.

This clonotype came up many times. This sequence joins TRBV5-1 and TRBJ2-1; 9 bases fit TRBD1. After removal of 2 bases from V and 15 bases from J, the junction contained 6 bases not matched to a gene. Germline V gene sequence: CDR1 SGHRS, CDR2 YFSETQ. The CDR3 is 12 amino acids. CDR3 in amino acids: CASSFTGGVRFF. DNA for the CDR3: TGCGCCAGCAGCTTCACAGGGGGCGTGCGGTTCTTC.

This clonotype turned up a few times. The CDR3 region is CAIRRTVGQETQYF. The CDR3 DNA follows: TGTGCCATCAGAAGGACAGTGGGACAAGAGACCCAGTACTTC. The rearrangement uses TRBV10-3 and TRBJ2-5; D is perhaps TRBD1 (6 bases). Germline lookup yields CDR1 ENHRY and CDR2 SYGVKD. Trimming removed 6 bases at V and 2 bases at J, with 13 bases between. The CDR3 runs to 14 residues.

This clonotype was counted between two and nine times. The chain is built from TRBV29-1 and TRBJ2-5, with D perhaps assigned TRBD1 or TRBD2 (5 bases each). The CDR3 covers 15 residues. V lost 4 bases and J 5 bases, leaving 20 bases between the germline ends. The germline gives CDR1 SQVTM, CDR2 ANQGSEA. The CDR3 DNA reads as TGCAGCGTTGGAGAGTTCCGGGACGGCGGTGAGACCCAGTACTTC. It translates to CSVGEFRDGGETQYF.

This clonotype showed up just a few times. The chain is built from TRBV7-8 and TRBJ1-5; 8 bases align to TRBD1. The CDR3 length is 15 residues. V was pared by 5 bases and J by 8 bases, with 11 bases of the junction left unmatched. Germline CDR1 SGHVS, CDR2 FQNEAQ. The CDR3 DNA reads as TGTGCCAGCAGCACCCGGACAGGGTTTGGGGAGCCCCAGCATTTT. This gives the protein CASSTRTGFGEPQHF.

The chain has TRBV3-1 and TRBJ1-1, with D possibly TRBD1 on 6 matching bases. The CDR3 spans 11 residues. V lost 2 bases to trimming and J lost 11 bases, with 9 bases between them. CDR1 and CDR2 from the germline V gene are LGHDT and YNNKEL (reference sequence). CDR3: CASSQRGAAFF. The CDR3 DNA reads as TGTGCCAGCAGCCAACGGGGGGCTGCTTTCTTT.

This clonotype was detected ten times or more. This rearrangement joins TRBV12-3 or TRBV12-4 to TRBJ2-5, with TRBD1 as a possible D gene (6 bases). V lost 6 bases and J lost 2, with 19 bases in between. This CDR3 contains 16 residues. CDR3 region: CASSRLRGGAQETQYF. CDR3 in DNA: TGTGCCAGCAGCCGCCTGAGAGGGGGAGCACAAGAGACCCAGTACTTC.